This T cell receptor (beta chain) was retrieved from a study of T-cell reconstitution after alpha-beta-depleted transplantation in children. Study-wide results and limits: Newly made T cells mostly supplied T-cell counts and diversity one year after transplant.

CDR3 size: 16 residues. In germline, CDR1 is MNHEY, CDR2 SVGAGI. The V end was cut by 4 bases, the J end by 4 bases, with 17 bases between. On this clonotype itself: What it binds is not known.

Library preparation (for TCRbeta) was performed with unique molecular identifiers. TCRdb reprocessed the PCR reads with MiXCR, giving one entry per CDR3 protein. The profile shows about 110,000 distinct CDR3 sequences, 6.4% of them singletons. This TCR came from a male patient aged 2-15 years who had a stem cell transplant for acute lymphoblastic leukemia, so the T cells may come from the graft donor. Source: PBMCs, mostly from graft donor cells, taken 360 days after TCRalphabeta/CD19-depleted stem cell transplant. The chain combines TRBV6-5 with TRBJ1-5; D not certain. The DNA for the CDR3 is TGTGCCAGCAGTTTCTTCGGGCCGAACTCTAATCAGCCCCAGCATTTT. Its protein product is CASSFFGPNSNQPQHF.